These 25 T cell receptor beta chains were all obtained from the same sample, sequenced in a study of T cells after yellow fever vaccination. In TCRdb, the 5' RACE reads were re-called with MiXCR into one record per CDR3 protein. The table has roughly 400,000 distinct CDR3 sequences, 18% seen once. The material was PBMCs, obtained before the yellow fever booster vaccination. The origin of the receptors is a man in his late teens or twenties who received the YFV17D yellow fever vaccine.

There are a few counts of this clonotype. This chain uses TRBV5-1 with TRBJ2-7, with TRBD1 matching over 8 bases. The CDR3 covers 14 residues. Germline assignment: CDR1 SGHRS and CDR2 YFSETQ. Losses at the gene ends were 4 bases for V and 1 base for J; bases not matched to a gene: 4. Here the CDR3 reads CASSVGTGSYEQYF. CDR3 sequence (DNA): TGCGCCAGCAGCGTCGGGACAGGTTCCTACGAGCAGTACTTC.

The chain recombines TRBV4-3 with TRBJ2-2, with 9 bases aligning to TRBD2. CDR1 is LGHNA, CDR2 YSLEER, per germline. The CDR3 length is 15 residues. V trimming: 1 base; J trimming: 6 bases; junction bases outside the gene matches: 3. CDR3 DNA: TGCGCCAGCAGCCAAGGAAGCGGGGGGTCCGGGGAGCTGTTTTTT. It specifies CASSQGSGGSGELFF.

This rearrangement joins TRBV4-1 to TRBJ2-7, with unresolved D. The germline CDR1 and CDR2 sequences are MGHRA and YSYEKL. Trimming stripped 1 base from V and 6 bases from J, with 10 bases between. The CDR3 runs to 13 residues. CDR3 sequence (DNA): TGCGCCAGCAGCCAAGGCTTCGTCCCCGAGCAGTACTTC. Amino acid sequence: CASSQGFVPEQYF.

The chain couples TRBV29-1 to TRBJ1-2; 7 bases line up with TRBD1. With V trimmed by 1 base and J by 6 bases, 2 bases remained unmatched. Germline V lookup: CDR1 SQVTM, CDR2 ANQGSEA. This CDR3 contains 12 residues. The CDR3 is CSVEVGGDGYTF. CDR3 DNA: TGCAGCGTTGAAGTAGGGGGCGATGGCTACACCTTC.

This sequence joins TRBV29-1 and TRBJ2-3; D ambiguous. The CDR3 has 11 residues. V lost 2 bases and J 8 bases, leaving 8 bases between the germline ends. Germline values: CDR1 SQVTM, CDR2 ANQGSEA. CDR3 nucleotides: TGCAGCGTTGAAAACATCGGTACGCAGTATTTT. As protein: CSVENIGTQYF.

The V call is TRBV20-1, the J call TRBJ2-2; D may match TRBD1 or TRBD2 (5 bases each). Germline V gene sequence: CDR1 DFQATT, CDR2 SNEGSKA (reference sequence). The V gene lost 3 bases and the J gene lost 4 bases, with 9 bases spanning the gap. This CDR3 region has 13 residues. In DNA form, the CDR3 reads TGCAGTGCTAGTTCAGGGAGCACCGGGGAGCTGTTTTTT. Translated: CSASSGSTGELFF.

This clonotype was seen more than once but under ten times. This sequence joins TRBV4-1 and TRBJ2-7; D is uncertain. The CDR3 totals 15 residues. CDR1 MGHRA and CDR2 YSYEKL come from the germline V gene. V dropped 1 base and J dropped 0 bases, with 10 bases sitting between them. CDR3 nucleotide sequence: TGCGCCAGCAGCCAAGTTGGCAGGAGCTCCTACGAGCAGTACTTC. This gives the protein CASSQVGRSSYEQYF.

The chain recombines TRBV4-2 with TRBJ2-3; D possibly corresponds to TRBD1 (6 bases). The germline V and J ends were trimmed by 6 bases and 1 base, with 11 bases remaining between them. Germline CDR1 and CDR2: LGHNA and YNFKEQ. The CDR3 loop spans 14 amino acids. The CDR3 loop is CASRLEGGTDTQYF. The CDR3 DNA reads TGTGCCAGCAGACTTGAGGGGGGCACAGATACGCAGTATTTT.

The V and J genes are TRBV5-6 and TRBJ2-1, with TRBD1 identical over 8 bases. The CDR3 has 15 amino acids. The germline V gene encodes CDR1 SGHDT and CDR2 YYEEEE. Trimming removed 4 bases from V and 2 bases from J; junction bases left unmatched: 5. The CDR3 nucleotides read TGTGCCAGCAGCGCCGACAGGGGCCCCTACAATGAGCAGTTCTTC. Protein: CASSADRGPYNEQFF.

This chain links TRBV20-1 with TRBJ2-6; the D is unclear. This CDR3 is 14 amino acids long. V lost 0 bases and J 0 bases, leaving 3 bases between the germline ends. Germline CDR1 reads DFQATT; CDR2 reads SNEGSKA (reference sequence). The DNA of the CDR3 is TGCAGTGCTAGAGACACCTCTGGGGCCAACGTCCTGACTTTC. Encoded protein: CSARDTSGANVLTF.

The chain links TRBV7-2 to TRBJ2-7; TRBD2 agrees at 10 bases. The CDR3 is made up of 15 amino acids. The germline CDR1 and CDR2 sequences are SGHTA and FQGNSA. V gave up 2 bases and J gave up 2 bases; unmatched junction bases: 3. This chain's CDR3 is CASSLPLAGAYEQYF. CDR3 in DNA: TGTGCCAGCAGCTTACCCCTAGCGGGGGCCTACGAGCAGTACTTC.

This clonotype appeared many times. The chain joins TRBV4-2 to TRBJ2-1, with a weak D call TRBD1 (5 bases). This CDR3 spans 14 amino acids. V dropped 4 bases and J dropped 10 bases, with 17 bases sitting between them. Per germline, CDR1 LGHNA and CDR2 YNFKEQ. The CDR3 region is CASSLEGAVDEQFF. As DNA, the CDR3 is TGTGCCAGCAGCCTTGAAGGGGCGGTGGACGAGCAGTTCTTC.

J is TRBJ2-3 and V is TRBV7-2; 9 bases match TRBD1. This CDR3 has 15 residues. Per germline, CDR1 SGHTA and CDR2 FQGNSA. Trimming took 4 bases from V and 5 from J; bases not matched to a gene: 7. For the CDR3, the DNA is TGTGCCAGCAGCTCTCAACAGGGGGCGCAAGATACGCAGTATTTT. Translation gives CASSSQQGAQDTQYF.

The CDR3, as DNA: TGTGCCAGCAGTACCGGGGTGGGGATCTATGGCTACACCTTC. This codes for CASSTGVGIYGYTF. This rearrangement joins TRBV28 to TRBJ1-2; D uncertain. CDR3 length: 14 amino acids. V was pared by 5 bases and J by 4 bases, with 14 bases between. CDR1 MDHEN and CDR2 SYDVKM come from the germline V gene.

This clonotype appeared a few times. The CDR3: CSARGLAGGSSYNEQFF. As DNA, the CDR3 is TGCAGTGCTAGGGGTCTAGCGGGGGGCAGCTCCTACAATGAGCAGTTCTTC. This rearrangement joins TRBV20-1 to TRBJ2-1, with 11 nucleotides matching TRBD2. Per germline, CDR1 DFQATT and CDR2 SNEGSKA (reference sequence). The J segment lost 0 bases and the V segment lost 3 bases, leaving 7 bases of the junction unmatched. This CDR3 is built from 17 residues.

This clonotype has a count of ten or more. The chain employs TRBV7-9 and TRBJ2-3; possible D gene TRBD2, 5 bases. The germline CDR1 and CDR2 sequences are SEHNR and FQNEAQ (reference sequence). This CDR3 comprises 13 residues. Trimming took 5 bases from V and 4 from J, leaving 10 bases between them. As DNA, the CDR3 is TGTGCCAGCAGCCAGGAGGCGGCAGATACGCAGTATTTT. It encodes CASSQEAADTQYF.

This clonotype was counted between two and nine times. The chain couples TRBV12-3 or TRBV12-4 to TRBJ2-7; perhaps D is TRBD1 or TRBD2 (5 bases each). This CDR3 has 11 amino acids. Trimming took 6 bases from V and 6 from J, leaving 9 bases between them. The CDR3 DNA follows: TGTGCCAGCAGCGAGGGGCCCGAGCAGTACTTC. This gives the protein CASSEGPEQYF.

V is TRBV5-1 and J is TRBJ2-6; D is ambiguous. Trimming left V 3 bases short and J 0 bases short, with 7 bases between. CDR3 length equals 15 residues. Germline assignment: CDR1 SGHRS and CDR2 YFSETQ. This chain's CDR3 is CASSSRPSGANVLTF. In nucleotides, the CDR3 is TGCGCCAGCAGCTCCAGACCCTCTGGGGCCAACGTCCTGACTTTC.

Only a few counts were recorded for this clonotype. This chain connects TRBV6-2 or TRBV6-3 to TRBJ2-7; TRBD2 agrees at 10 bases. V was pared by 5 bases and J by 5 bases, with 6 bases of the junction left unmatched. Germline CDR1 and CDR2: MNHEY and SVGEGT. This CDR3 has 14 amino acids. The CDR3 nucleotides are TGTGCCAGCAGTCCTAGCGGGGGTGGGGACGAGCAGTACGTC. This translates into CASSPSGGGDEQYV.

This clonotype was seen repeatedly, ten times or more. The chain has TRBV29-1 and TRBJ2-5, with a possible D match to TRBD2 (6 bases). From germline, CDR1 is SQVTM and CDR2 ANQGSEA. The CDR3 covers 12 residues. V was clipped by 4 bases and J by 5 bases, with 11 bases between them. CDR3 sequence (DNA): TGCAGCGTTGGGGTAGGAGGGGAGACCCAGTACTTC. Its protein product is CSVGVGGETQYF.

This clonotype was detected ten times or more. The genes are TRBV4-3 and TRBJ2-1; perhaps TRBD2 as D (6 bases). The CDR3 is 16 residues long. V lost 0 bases and J lost 7, with 16 bases in between. CDR1 is LGHNA and CDR2 is YSLEER in the germline V gene. Written as DNA, the CDR3 is TGCGCCAGCAGCCAAGATCCACTAGCTGGGGGTAATGAGCAGTTCTTC. It encodes CASSQDPLAGGNEQFF.

V is TRBV7-2 and J is TRBJ2-5; a possible D gene is TRBD2 (6 bases). The V end lost 5 bases, the J end lost 5 bases, and 15 bases lay between the germline ends. The CDR3 covers 14 residues. Germline values: CDR1 SGHTA, CDR2 FQGNSA. CDR3 in DNA: TGTGCCAGCAGCGTCACTAGCAGCTATGAGACCCAGTACTTC. Residues: CASSVTSSYETQYF. The full variable domain, in which reference TRBV7-2 and TRBJ2-5 provide the parts outside the CDR3, is GAGVSQSPSNKVTEKGKDVELRCDPISGHTALYWYRQSLGQGLEFLIYFQGNSAPDKSGLPSDRFSAERTGGSVSTLTIQRTQQEDSAVYLCASSVTSSYETQYFGPGTRLLVL.

The rearrangement uses TRBV4-3 and TRBJ2-2; TRBD1 is a possible D gene (6 bases). The CDR3 is 16 residues long. Trimming stripped 0 bases from V and 1 base from J, with 9 bases between. The germline CDR1 and CDR2 sequences are LGHNA and YSLEER. CDR3 residues: CASSQDAGENTGELFF. The CDR3 coding sequence is TGCGCCAGCAGCCAAGATGCAGGGGAGAACACCGGGGAGCTGTTTTTT.

The table lists this clonotype with a few counts. The chain is built from TRBV20-1 and TRBJ2-1, with 13 bases matching TRBD2. Germline CDR1 reads DFQATT; CDR2 reads SNEGSKA (reference sequence). This CDR3 has 15 residues. J lost 8 bases, V lost 2 bases, and 6 bases had no gene match. This CDR3 reads CSARRLAGGSDEQFF. CDR3 DNA: TGCAGTGCTAGAAGACTAGCGGGGGGATCAGATGAGCAGTTCTTC.

This clonotype was found a few times. This chain connects TRBV27 to TRBJ2-5; D unclear. Germline CDR1 is MNHEY and CDR2 is SMNVEV (reference sequence). CDR3 length: 15 residues. V dropped 6 bases and J dropped 5 bases, with 19 bases sitting between them. The CDR3 region is CASRPNSRLQETQYF. The CDR3 nucleotides read TGTGCCAGCAGACCGAATAGTCGGCTGCAGGAGACCCAGTACTTC.